The 17 T cell receptor beta chains listed next were all sequenced from one sample in a study of low-dose radiotherapy and immunotherapy resistance in tumors. Sample time point: before trial treatment. Alpha and beta chains were covered, as first-strand cDNA relied on TRAV- and TRBV-specific primers. PCR amplification of the TCRs was performed with Phusion for approximately 20 PCR cycles, and it relied on a constant-region primer together with a V-primer adapter. TCRdb called the reads again in MiXCR, with one record for every CDR3 protein. There are about 39,000 distinct CDR3 sequences in the sample; roughly 28% occur only once, and around 3.9% lies in the top ten. The sample here was PBMCs, taken before treatment. These receptors all stem from a male donor with gallbladder cancer.

This clonotype appeared many times. The chain recombines TRBV7-8 with TRBJ1-1; TRBD1 might be the D (5 bases). CDR1 and CDR2 (germline): SGHVS, FQNEAQ. The CDR3 has 13 residues. V was cut by 3 bases and J by 3 bases, with 8 bases left in between. The CDR3 region is CASSLGGDTEAFF. The CDR3 DNA sequence: TGTGCCAGCAGCTTGGGGGGTGACACTGAAGCTTTCTTT.

This clonotype was recorded at least ten times. V gene TRBV4-2 combines with J gene TRBJ1-1, with no clear D. V was pared by 0 bases and J by 2 bases, with 10 bases between. Germline CDR1 LGHNA, CDR2 YNFKEQ. The CDR3 runs to 15 residues. The CDR3 spells CASSQDQLGNTEAFF. The CDR3 bases are TGTGCCAGCAGCCAAGATCAGCTGGGTAACACTGAAGCTTTCTTT.

The J gene is TRBJ2-5, the V gene TRBV28; D tentatively fits TRBD1 or TRBD2 (6 bases each). This CDR3 is 14 amino acids long. V was clipped by 3 bases and J by 5 bases, with 13 bases between them. From germline, CDR1 is MDHEN and CDR2 SYDVKM. The CDR3 loop is CASSFEGGSETQYF. The CDR3 region has the DNA TGTGCCAGCAGTTTTGAGGGGGGTTCGGAGACCCAGTACTTC.

This clonotype has at least ten counts. This CDR3 is CASSLTGGSGNTIYF. CDR3 sequence (DNA): TGCGCCAGCAGCTTGACGGGAGGCTCTGGAAACACCATATATTTT. The rearrangement joins TRBV5-1 to TRBJ1-3, with D uncertain. Germline CDR1 is SGHRS and CDR2 is YFSETQ. The CDR3 totals 15 residues. The V gene lost 1 base and the J gene lost 0 bases, with 8 bases spanning the gap.

This clonotype has ten or more counts. The chain links TRBV7-9 to TRBJ2-5; D unclear. V was pared by 2 bases and J by 1 base, with 8 bases between. The V gene's germline CDR1 is SEHNR and CDR2 FQNEAQ (reference sequence). This CDR3 is 14 amino acids long. The DNA for the CDR3 is TGTGCCAGCAGCTTATTGGGTGTCCAAGAGACCCAGTACTTC. Amino acids: CASSLLGVQETQYF. Variable domain in full (rest from reference TRBV7-9 and TRBJ2-5): DTGVSQNPRHKITKRGQNVTFRCDPISEHNRLYWYRQTLGQGPEFLTYFQNEAQLEKSRLLSDRFSAERPKGSFSTLEIQRTEQGDSAMYLCASSLLGVQETQYFGPGTRLLVL.

This clonotype was detected ten times or more. This sequence joins TRBV29-1 and TRBJ1-2; unclear D gene. CDR1 is SQVTM and CDR2 is ANQGSEA in the germline V gene. Trimming shortened V by 4 bases and J by 4 bases, and 10 bases separated the two germline ends. The CDR3 has 12 residues. CDR3 DNA sequence: TGCAGCGTTGGGACGGAGAGCTATGGCTACACCTTC. Its protein is CSVGTESYGYTF.

On this clonotype itself: It is likely a read error: a sequence one base away is far more abundant. This sequence joins TRBV6-2 or TRBV6-3 and TRBJ2-5; 7 positions match TRBD2. With the DNA end fitting TRBJ2-7 better, the J assignment may be wrong. The CDR3 spans 14 residues. Germline lookup yields CDR1 MNHEY and CDR2 SVGEGT. The CDR3 region has the DNA TGTGCCAGCAGTACTAGCGTGGTCCTCTACGAGCAGTACTTC. As protein: CASSTSVVLYEQYF.

This clonotype was observed a few times. As DNA, the CDR3 is TGTGCCAGCAGTGAAGGGGCTAGCGGCCCTTACCCGTCCTACGAGCAGTACTTC. Its translation is CASSEGASGPYPSYEQYF. This chain uses TRBV2 with TRBJ2-7, with 7 bases aligning to TRBD2. The CDR3 sequence is 18 residues long. Germline loops: CDR1 SNHLY, CDR2 FYNNEI. V was pared by 1 base and J by 1 base, with 13 bases of the junction left unmatched.

The genes are TRBV28 and TRBJ2-1, with TRBD2 matching over 8 bases. Germline lookup yields CDR1 MDHEN and CDR2 SYDVKM. With 7 bases clipped from V and 7 bases from J, the junction kept 15 bases outside the gene matches. The CDR3 length is 16 residues. CDR3 sequence (DNA): TGTGCCAGCACCGGGGGGGAAGCGGGAGTTATAAATGAGCAGTTCTTC. Residues: CASTGGEAGVINEQFF.

This clonotype occurred a few times. The chain recombines TRBV11-3 with TRBJ2-7; TRBD1 agrees at 8 bases. The CDR3 consists of 15 residues. Germline values: CDR1 SGHNT, CDR2 YENEEA. Trimming at V came to 5 bases and at J to 2 bases, leaving 8 bases not matched to a gene. This chain's CDR3 is CASSTATGATYEQYF. Written as DNA, the CDR3 is TGTGCCAGCAGCACGGCGACAGGGGCAACCTACGAGCAGTACTTC.

The table lists this clonotype with many counts. The gene calls are TRBV4-2 and TRBJ1-2; weak D call: TRBD1 (6 bases). Trimming took 0 bases from V and 5 from J, leaving 10 bases between them. CDR1 is LGHNA, CDR2 YNFKEQ, per germline. The CDR3 spans 14 residues. CDR3 coding DNA: TGTGCCAGCAGCCAAGATACAGGGAGTTATGGCTACACCTTC. This translates into CASSQDTGSYGYTF.

This clonotype was counted at least ten times. Written as DNA, the CDR3 is TGTGCCAGCAGTTGGGGGAGTAGCGGAGGGGGAGAGACCCAGTACTTC. It is translated as CASSWGSSGGGETQYF. The genes are TRBV27 and TRBJ2-5, with D perhaps being TRBD1 or TRBD2 (6 bases each). V lost 4 bases, J lost 4 bases, and 19 bases lay in between. Germline CDR1 and CDR2: MNHEY and SMNVEV (reference sequence). The CDR3 has 16 amino acids.

This clonotype has ten or more counts. The J gene is TRBJ2-3, the V gene TRBV6-2 or TRBV6-3, with 11 bases fitting TRBD2. The CDR3 is 18 residues long. Germline loops: CDR1 MNHEY, CDR2 SVGEGT. Germline trimming cut 4 bases from V and 1 base from J; bases unmatched to any gene: 10. DNA for the CDR3: TGTGCCAGCAGTTTCGCCGGGACTAGCGGTCTGGGCACAGATACGCAGTATTTT. Translation gives CASSFAGTSGLGTDTQYF.

This clonotype was picked up a small number of times. Because the CDR3's place on the DNA is in doubt, the DNA is left out and the CDR3 is given as listed by TCRdb. The V and J genes are TRBV12-5 and TRBJ2-2. Germline CDR1 reads LGHNT; CDR2 reads FRNRAP. The CDR3 length is 16 residues, termini included. Here the CDR3 reads CASASGSANTGELFFF.

The chain employs TRBV28 and TRBJ2-2, with 9 nucleotides matching TRBD1. The length of the CDR3 is 17 residues. In germline, CDR1 is MDHEN, CDR2 SYDVKM. J lost 6 bases, V lost 5 bases, and 13 bases had no gene match. The CDR3 DNA follows: TGTGCCAGCAGTGGGTTGGGGCACGGGACAGGGTCCGGGGAGCTGTTTTTT. Encoded protein: CASSGLGHGTGSGELFF.

This clonotype was observed a few times. This chain links TRBV5-1 with TRBJ2-6; D not certain. Germline lookup yields CDR1 SGHRS and CDR2 YFSETQ. This CDR3 contains 17 residues. Trimming stripped 0 bases from V and 0 bases from J, with 10 bases between. CDR3 coding DNA: TGCGCCAGCAGCTTGGGGCAGCCCAGCTCTGGGGCCAACGTCCTGACTTTC. Residues: CASSLGQPSSGANVLTF.

The chain recombines TRBV18 with TRBJ2-3; unclear D gene. This CDR3 is built from 12 residues. Germline V gene lookup returns CDR1 KGHSH and CDR2 LQKENI. V gave up 3 bases and J gave up 5 bases, with 6 bases separating them. The CDR3 DNA is TGTGCCAGCTCACCTTCAGTAGATACGCAGTATTTT. It encodes CASSPSVDTQYF.